The 18 T cell receptor beta chains below all came from one sample that was sequenced in a study of persistence of HIV-infected CD4 T cells. This was the immunoSEQ version 4 assay in survey mode. TCRdb's copy holds only in-frame clones and misses some; the assay was immunoSEQ multiplex PCR. The data contain about 47,000 clones, 91% of them singletons. These receptors' targets are unknown. Cells were stimulated nonspecifically with anti-CD3/anti-CD28 magnetic beads. Responding CD4+ T cells were sorted by upregulation of both CD40 ligand and CD69. The source was CD4+ T cells sorted from PBMCs after roughly 18-hour stimulation, collected from a patient who received antiretroviral therapy. These receptors all come from an adult man with HIV who was CMV-seropositive.

V is TRBV19 and J is TRBJ1-4, with unresolved D. The CDR3 is 15 amino acids. Germline V CDR1 and CDR2: LNHDA, SQIVND (reference sequence). V was cut by 7 bases and J by 4 bases, with 16 bases left in between. The CDR3 nucleotides read TGTGCCAGTACCCCCCGGCGGACGAATAATGAAAAACTGTTTTTT. Translation: CASTPRRTNNEKLFF. Based on the CDR3 plus reference TRBV19 and TRBJ1-4, the full variable domain is DGGITQSPKYLFRKEGQNVTLSCEQNLNHDAMYWYRQDPGQGLRLIYYSQIVNDFQKGDIAEGYSVSREKKESFPLTVTSAQKNPTAFYLCASTPRRTNNEKLFFGSGTQLSVL.

Remarks on this clone: This specimen includes other DNA sequences encoding the same CDR3. CDR3 protein: CASSPDSYEQYF. The CDR3 bases are TGTGCCAGCTCACCGGACAGCTACGAGCAGTACTTC. The chain has TRBV18 and TRBJ2-7, with a possible D match to TRBD1 (6 bases). Germline assignment: CDR1 KGHSH and CDR2 LQKENI. The CDR3 is 12 residues long. Trimming removed 3 bases at V and 3 bases at J, with 6 bases between.

The chain is built from TRBV14 and TRBJ1-1, with D unresolved. The CDR3 extends over 13 amino acids. V was trimmed by 1 base and J by 5 bases, leaving 8 bases between them. The germline CDR1 and CDR2 sequences are SGHDN and FVKESK. The CDR3 loop is CASSQAGTTEAFF. In DNA, the CDR3 is TGTGCCAGCAGCCAAGCGGGCACAACTGAAGCTTTCTTT.

V gene TRBV5-1 combines with J gene TRBJ1-1; D is perhaps TRBD1 (6 bases). The V gene's germline CDR1 is SGHRS and CDR2 YFSETQ. Trimming left V 7 bases short and J 1 base short, with 14 bases between. The CDR3 is 14 amino acids. CDR3 sequence reads: CASGGQTENTEAFF. CDR3 in DNA: TGCGCCAGCGGTGGACAGACAGAGAACACTGAAGCTTTCTTT.

J is TRBJ1-2 and V is TRBV19; D gene uncertain. From germline, CDR1 is LNHDA and CDR2 SQIVND (reference sequence). V lost 6 bases to trimming and J lost 2 bases, with 7 bases between them. This CDR3 has 12 amino acids. CDR3 in DNA: TGTGCCAGTAGAACCCGGAACTATGGCTACACCTTC. Translation: CASRTRNYGYTF. Based on the CDR3 plus reference TRBV19 and TRBJ1-2, the full variable domain is DGGITQSPKYLFRKEGQNVTLSCEQNLNHDAMYWYRQDPGQGLRLIYYSQIVNDFQKGDIAEGYSVSREKKESFPLTVTSAQKNPTAFYLCASRTRNYGYTFGSGTRLTVV.

CDR3 amino acids: CASSLAGQGTDTQYF. The CDR3 nucleotides read TGTGCCAGCAGCTTAGCGGGACAGGGGACAGATACGCAGTATTTT. V is TRBV7-3 and J is TRBJ2-3, with 10 bases aligning to TRBD1. CDR1 and CDR2 (germline): SGHTA, FQGTGA. J lost 3 bases, V lost 2 bases, and 2 bases had no gene match. This CDR3 is 15 amino acids long. Together with reference TRBV7-3 and TRBJ2-3, the CDR3 gives the full variable domain: GAGVSQTPSNKVTEKGKYVELRCDPISGHTALYWYRQSLGQGPEFLIYFQGTGAADDSGLPNDRFFAVRPEGSVSTLKIQRTERGDSAVYLCASSLAGQGTDTQYFGPGTRLTVL.

The chain is built from TRBV14 and TRBJ2-7; 11 positions agree with TRBD2. The ends lost 5 bases at V and 3 bases at J; junction bases unmatched: 3. This CDR3 has 14 residues. CDR1 SGHDN and CDR2 FVKESK come from the germline V gene. The CDR3, as DNA: TGTGCCAGCAGCTCACTAGCGGGGGACTACGAGCAGTACTTC. Encoded protein: CASSSLAGDYEQYF.

The V call is TRBV5-8, the J call TRBJ2-7; D possibly matches TRBD1 or TRBD2 (5 bases each). Per germline, CDR1 SGHTS and CDR2 YDEGEE. This CDR3 is 14 amino acids long. Between the trimmed V and J ends, which lost 0 bases and 0 bases, there was a span of 7 bases. The CDR3 DNA sequence: TGTGCCAGCAGCTTGGAGGGGAGCTCCTACGAGCAGTACTTC. This translates into CASSLEGSSYEQYF.

The chain employs TRBV28 and TRBJ1-2, with 8 bases lining up with TRBD1. The J segment lost 2 bases and the V segment lost 3 bases, leaving 2 bases of the junction unmatched. The CDR3 runs to 14 residues. Germline loops: CDR1 MDHEN, CDR2 SYDVKM. In DNA form, the CDR3 reads TGTGCCAGCAGTTTCCCAGGGGGCAACTATGGCTACACCTTC. It encodes CASSFPGGNYGYTF.

This chain uses TRBV2 with TRBJ2-4, with TRBD2 matching 13 bases. The CDR3 length is 18 residues. J was trimmed by 5 bases and V by 6 bases; bases with no gene match: 13. Germline assignment: CDR1 SNHLY and CDR2 FYNNEI. The CDR3 DNA is TGTGCCAGCAGACTCCAATCACTAGCGGGGGGGCCGGAAAACATTCAGTACTTC. Translation: CASRLQSLAGGPENIQYF.

J is TRBJ2-7 and V is TRBV10-1; 8 nucleotides agree with TRBD1. V gave up 2 bases and J gave up 2 bases; unmatched junction bases: 5. In germline, CDR1 is WNHNN, CDR2 SYGVQD (reference sequence). The CDR3 has 15 amino acids. CDR3 coding DNA: TGCGCCAGCAGTGAGCAGAGGACAGGGACCTACGAGCAGTACTTC. Translation gives CASSEQRTGTYEQYF.

This chain uses TRBV5-1 with TRBJ1-4, with D possibly being TRBD1 (5 bases). The CDR3 sequence is 14 residues long. V dropped 5 bases and J dropped 3 bases, with 11 bases sitting between them. CDR1 and CDR2 from the germline V gene are SGHRS and YFSETQ. The CDR3 here is CASRQARANEKLFF. The CDR3 DNA reads as TGCGCCAGCAGACAGGCCCGGGCTAATGAAAAACTGTTTTTT. The entire variable domain, with the rest obtained from reference TRBV5-1 and TRBJ1-4, is as follows: KAGVTQTPRYLIKTRGQQVTLSCSPISGHRSVSWYQQTPGQGLQFLFEYFSETQRNKGNFPGRFSGRQFSNSRSEMNVSTLELGDSALYLCASRQARANEKLFFGSGTQLSVL.

The chain carries TRBV5-6 and TRBJ2-3; D might be TRBD1 (6 bases). V shed 4 bases and J shed 3 bases, with 12 bases lying between them. Germline CDR1 is SGHDT and CDR2 is YYEEEE. The CDR3 extends over 14 amino acids. The CDR3: CASSQGRATDTQYF. For the CDR3, the DNA is TGTGCCAGCAGCCAGGGGAGAGCGACAGATACGCAGTATTTT.

This sequence joins TRBV28 and TRBJ2-1, with D hard to call. This CDR3 has 15 residues. Trimming took 3 bases from V and 0 from J, leaving 9 bases between them. Looked up from germline, CDR1 is MDHEN and CDR2 is SYDVKM. The chain's CDR3 is CASSLRQDSYNEQFF. The CDR3 bases are TGTGCCAGCAGTTTGAGGCAGGACTCCTACAATGAGCAGTTCTTC.

This chain uses TRBV19 with TRBJ1-4; 7 bases match TRBD1. CDR1 is LNHDA, CDR2 SQIVND, per germline (reference sequence). CDR3 length: 14 amino acids. J lost 3 bases, V lost 7 bases, and 5 bases had no gene match. The CDR3 spells CASKRQGSNEKLFF. CDR3 DNA sequence: TGTGCCAGTAAACGACAGGGATCTAATGAAAAACTGTTTTTT.

The gene calls are TRBV6-2 or TRBV6-3 and TRBJ1-1, with D unclear. With 0 bases removed from V and 0 bases from J, the gap between germline ends came to 11 bases. Germline loops: CDR1 MNHEY, CDR2 SVGEGT. There are 16 residues in the CDR3. CDR3 amino acids: CASSYSSGGMNTEAFF. In DNA form, the CDR3 reads TGTGCCAGCAGTTACTCGTCTGGCGGCATGAACACTGAAGCTTTCTTT.

The chain uses TRBV18 and TRBJ1-1, with D tentatively TRBD1 (5 bases). CDR3 length: 14 residues. Per the germline V gene, CDR1 is KGHSH and CDR2 is LQKENI. V lost 6 bases, J lost 3 bases, and 14 bases lay in between. The CDR3 nucleotides read TGTGCCAGCTCCGGCCAGGCGGGGGACACTGAAGCTTTCTTT. Protein sequence: CASSGQAGDTEAFF.

This sequence joins TRBV4-1 and TRBJ2-2; 10 bases agree with TRBD2. Germline lookup yields CDR1 MGHRA and CDR2 YSYEKL. V gave up 3 bases and J gave up 4 bases; unmatched junction bases: 2. The CDR3 covers 15 residues. CDR3: CASSHLAGATGELFF. CDR3 in DNA: TGCGCCAGCAGCCACCTAGCGGGAGCCACCGGGGAGCTGTTTTTT.